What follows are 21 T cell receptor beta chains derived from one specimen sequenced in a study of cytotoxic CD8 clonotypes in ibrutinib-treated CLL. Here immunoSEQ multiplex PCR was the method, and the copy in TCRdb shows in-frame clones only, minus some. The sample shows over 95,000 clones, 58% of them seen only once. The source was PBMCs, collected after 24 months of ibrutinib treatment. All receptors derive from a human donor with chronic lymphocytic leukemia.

CDR3 in amino acids: CASSSLKGVSSAYF. The CDR3 DNA reads TGTGCCAGCAGTTCCCTCAAAGGGGTAAGCTCGGCGTACTTC. This chain uses TRBV27 with TRBJ2-5; maybe TRBD1 (5 bases). Germline lookup yields CDR1 MNHEY and CDR2 SMNVEV (reference sequence). Trimming removed 4 bases from V and 13 bases from J, with 22 bases in between. This CDR3 is 14 amino acids long.

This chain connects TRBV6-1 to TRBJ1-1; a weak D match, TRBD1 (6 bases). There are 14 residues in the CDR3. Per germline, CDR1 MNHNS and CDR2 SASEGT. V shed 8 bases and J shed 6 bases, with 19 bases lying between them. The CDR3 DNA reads TGTGCCAGCCCTGATCCGGGGGGCAAGCCTGAAGCTTTCTTT. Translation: CASPDPGGKPEAFF.

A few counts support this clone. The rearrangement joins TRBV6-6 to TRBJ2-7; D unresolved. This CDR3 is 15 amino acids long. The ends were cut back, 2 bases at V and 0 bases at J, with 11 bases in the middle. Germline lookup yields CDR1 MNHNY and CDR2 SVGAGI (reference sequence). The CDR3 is CASSYEWTYSYEQYF. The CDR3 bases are TGTGCCAGCAGTTACGAGTGGACCTACTCCTACGAGCAGTACTTC.

CDR3 protein: CAISPAGTDNQPQHF. CDR3 DNA: TGTGCCATCAGTCCCGCCGGGACAGACAATCAGCCCCAGCATTTT. This sequence joins TRBV10-3 and TRBJ1-5, with 7 bases identical to TRBD1. The junction had 7 bases not matched to a gene; V was cut back by 5 bases and J by 3 bases. Germline V gene sequence: CDR1 ENHRY, CDR2 SYGVKD. This CDR3 region has 15 residues.

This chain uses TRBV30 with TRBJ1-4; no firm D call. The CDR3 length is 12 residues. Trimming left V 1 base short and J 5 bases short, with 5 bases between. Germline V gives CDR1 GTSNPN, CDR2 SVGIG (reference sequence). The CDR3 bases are TGTGCCTGGAGTGATCACAATGAAAAACTGTTTTTT. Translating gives CAWSDHNEKLFF. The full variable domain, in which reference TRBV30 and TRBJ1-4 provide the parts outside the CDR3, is SQTIHQWPATLVQPVGSPLSLECTVEGTSNPNLYWYRQAAGRGLQLLFYSVGIGQISSEVPQNLSASRPQDRQFILSSKKLLLSDSGFYLCAWSDHNEKLFFGSGTQLSVL.

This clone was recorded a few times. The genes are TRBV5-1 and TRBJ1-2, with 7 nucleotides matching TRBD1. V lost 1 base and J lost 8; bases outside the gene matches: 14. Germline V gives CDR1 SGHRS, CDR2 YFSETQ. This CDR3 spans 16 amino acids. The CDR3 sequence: CASSLLPLTGAGGYTF. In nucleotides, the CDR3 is TGCGCCAGCAGCTTGTTACCCCTTACAGGGGCGGGAGGCTACACCTTC. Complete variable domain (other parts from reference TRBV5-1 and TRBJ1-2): KAGVTQTPRYLIKTRGQQVTLSCSPISGHRSVSWYQQTPGQGLQFLFEYFSETQRNKGNFPGRFSGRQFSNSRSEMNVSTLELGDSALYLCASSLLPLTGAGGYTFGSGTRLTVV.

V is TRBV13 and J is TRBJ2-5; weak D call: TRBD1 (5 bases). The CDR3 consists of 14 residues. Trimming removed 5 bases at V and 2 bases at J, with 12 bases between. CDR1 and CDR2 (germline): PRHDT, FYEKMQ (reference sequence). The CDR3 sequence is CASSPLRAQETQYF. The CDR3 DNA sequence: TGTGCCAGCAGCCCGCTCAGGGCACAAGAGACCCAGTACTTC.

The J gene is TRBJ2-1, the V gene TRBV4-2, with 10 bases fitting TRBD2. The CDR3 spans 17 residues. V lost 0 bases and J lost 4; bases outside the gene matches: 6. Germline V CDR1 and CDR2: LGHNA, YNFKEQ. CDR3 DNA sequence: TGTGCCAGCAGCCAAGATGTAGCGGGGGGCGTATACAATGAGCAGTTCTTC. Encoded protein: CASSQDVAGGVYNEQFF.

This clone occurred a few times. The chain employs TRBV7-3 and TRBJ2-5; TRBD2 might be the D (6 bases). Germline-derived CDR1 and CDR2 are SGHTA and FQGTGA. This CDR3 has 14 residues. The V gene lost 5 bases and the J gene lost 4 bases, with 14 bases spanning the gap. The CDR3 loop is CASSRDGGAETQYF. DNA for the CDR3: TGTGCCAGCAGCCGCGACGGGGGTGCAGAGACCCAGTACTTC.

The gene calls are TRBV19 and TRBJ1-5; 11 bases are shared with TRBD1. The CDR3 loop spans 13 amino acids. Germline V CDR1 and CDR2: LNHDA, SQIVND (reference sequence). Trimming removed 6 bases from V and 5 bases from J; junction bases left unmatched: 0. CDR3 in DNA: TGTGCCAGTAGGGACAGGGGGCATCAGCCCCAGCATTTT. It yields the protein CASRDRGHQPQHF.

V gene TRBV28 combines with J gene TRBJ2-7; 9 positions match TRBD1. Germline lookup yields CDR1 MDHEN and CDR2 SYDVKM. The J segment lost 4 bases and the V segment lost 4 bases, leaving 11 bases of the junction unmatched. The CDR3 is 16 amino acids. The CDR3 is CASSSPDRGLKYEQYF. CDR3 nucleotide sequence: TGTGCCAGCAGTTCACCGGACAGGGGTCTTAAGTACGAGCAGTACTTC. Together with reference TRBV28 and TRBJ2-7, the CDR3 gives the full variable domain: DVKVTQSSRYLVKRTGEKVFLECVQDMDHENMFWYRQDPGLGLRLIYFSYDVKMKEKGDIPEGYSVSREKKERFSLILESASTNQTSMYLCASSSPDRGLKYEQYFGPGTRLTVT.

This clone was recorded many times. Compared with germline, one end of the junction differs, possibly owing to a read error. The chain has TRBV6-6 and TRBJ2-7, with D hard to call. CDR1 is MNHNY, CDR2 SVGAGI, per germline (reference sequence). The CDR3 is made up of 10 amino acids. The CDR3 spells CASRNGLVTF. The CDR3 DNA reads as TGTGCCAGCAGGAATGGTCTGGTAACCTTC.

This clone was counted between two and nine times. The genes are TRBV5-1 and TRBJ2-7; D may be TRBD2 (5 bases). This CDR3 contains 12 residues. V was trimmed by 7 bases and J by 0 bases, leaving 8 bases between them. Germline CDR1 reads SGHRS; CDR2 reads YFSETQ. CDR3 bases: TGCGCCAGCCAGAGCGGCTCCTACGAGCAGTACTTC. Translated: CASQSGSYEQYF. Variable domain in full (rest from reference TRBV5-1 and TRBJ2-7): KAGVTQTPRYLIKTRGQQVTLSCSPISGHRSVSWYQQTPGQGLQFLFEYFSETQRNKGNFPGRFSGRQFSNSRSEMNVSTLELGDSALYLCASQSGSYEQYFGPGTRLTVT.

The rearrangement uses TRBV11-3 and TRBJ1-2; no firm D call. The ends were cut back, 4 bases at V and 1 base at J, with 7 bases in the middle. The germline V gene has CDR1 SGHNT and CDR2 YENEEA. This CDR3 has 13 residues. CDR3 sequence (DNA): TGTGCCAGCAGCTCGGGTCGTAACTATGGCTACACCTTC. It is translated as CASSSGRNYGYTF.

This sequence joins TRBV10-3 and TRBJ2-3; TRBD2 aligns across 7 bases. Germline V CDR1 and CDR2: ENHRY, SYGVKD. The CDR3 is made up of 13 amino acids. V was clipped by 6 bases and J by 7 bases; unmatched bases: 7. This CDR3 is CAIRATSQNTQYF. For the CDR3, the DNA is TGTGCCATCAGGGCGACTAGCCAAAATACGCAGTATTTT.

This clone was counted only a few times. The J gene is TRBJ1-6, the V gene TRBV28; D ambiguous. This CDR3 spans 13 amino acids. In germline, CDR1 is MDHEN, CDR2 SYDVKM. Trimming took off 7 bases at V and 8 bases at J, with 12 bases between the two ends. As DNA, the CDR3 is TGTGCCAGCACCTCGGGAGACCATTCACCCCTCCACTTT. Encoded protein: CASTSGDHSPLHF.

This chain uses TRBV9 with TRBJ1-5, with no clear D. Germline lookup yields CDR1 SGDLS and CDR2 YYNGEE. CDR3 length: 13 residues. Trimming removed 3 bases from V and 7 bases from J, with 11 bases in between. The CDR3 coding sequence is TGTGCCAGCAGCGCGGACGGCCTGCAGCCCCAGCATTTT. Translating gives CASSADGLQPQHF.

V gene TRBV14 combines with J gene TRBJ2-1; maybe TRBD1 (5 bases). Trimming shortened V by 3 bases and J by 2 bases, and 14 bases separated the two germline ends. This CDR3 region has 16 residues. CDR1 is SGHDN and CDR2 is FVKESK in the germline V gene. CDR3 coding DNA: TGTGCCAGCAGCCATGGGTCAAGGGGCACCTACAATGAGCAGTTCTTC. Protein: CASSHGSRGTYNEQFF.

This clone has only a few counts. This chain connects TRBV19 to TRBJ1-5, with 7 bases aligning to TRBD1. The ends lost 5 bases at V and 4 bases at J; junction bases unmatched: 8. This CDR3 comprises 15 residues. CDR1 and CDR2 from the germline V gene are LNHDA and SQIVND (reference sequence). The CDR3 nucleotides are TGTGCCAGTAGTCCGGGACAGAAGGGTAATCAGCCCCAGCATTTT. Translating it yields CASSPGQKGNQPQHF. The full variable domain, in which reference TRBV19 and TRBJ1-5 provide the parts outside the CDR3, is DGGITQSPKYLFRKEGQNVTLSCEQNLNHDAMYWYRQDPGQGLRLIYYSQIVNDFQKGDIAEGYSVSREKKESFPLTVTSAQKNPTAFYLCASSPGQKGNQPQHFGDGTRLSIL.

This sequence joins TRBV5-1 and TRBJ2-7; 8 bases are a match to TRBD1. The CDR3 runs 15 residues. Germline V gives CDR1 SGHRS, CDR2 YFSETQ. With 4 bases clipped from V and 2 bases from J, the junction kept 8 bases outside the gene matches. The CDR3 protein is CASSLGGTGPYEQYF. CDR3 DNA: TGCGCCAGCAGCCTTGGTGGGACAGGTCCCTACGAGCAGTACTTC. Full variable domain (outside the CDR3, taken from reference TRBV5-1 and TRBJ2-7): KAGVTQTPRYLIKTRGQQVTLSCSPISGHRSVSWYQQTPGQGLQFLFEYFSETQRNKGNFPGRFSGRQFSNSRSEMNVSTLELGDSALYLCASSLGGTGPYEQYFGPGTRLTVT.

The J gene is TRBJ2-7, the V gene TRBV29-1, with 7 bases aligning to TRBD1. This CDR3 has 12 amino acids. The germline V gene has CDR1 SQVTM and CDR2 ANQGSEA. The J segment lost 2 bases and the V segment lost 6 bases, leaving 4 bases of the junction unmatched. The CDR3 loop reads CSVRQGTYEQYF. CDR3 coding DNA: TGCAGCGTGAGACAGGGAACCTACGAGCAGTACTTC.